This T cell receptor beta chain was retrieved from a study of response to subunit inactivated influenza vaccine. TCRdb passed the RT-PCR reads through MiXCR, listing each CDR3 protein once. The table has about 540,000 distinct CDR3 sequences, 13% to 15% seen once. This clonotype was picked up a small number of times. Its antigen remains unknown. General study findings and limits: The authors offered the suggestion that each seasonal influenza vaccination recruits few new T cells.

Trimming took 5 bases from V and 6 from J; bases not matched to a gene: 12. Germline loops: CDR1 DFQATT, CDR2 SNEGSKA (reference sequence). The CDR3 consists of 15 residues. The source of this sequence is a man aged 50-59 years who received an inactivated influenza vaccine. The rearrangement joins TRBV20-1 to TRBJ2-2; TRBD2 aligns across 7 bases. Sequencing used PBMCs from blood, obtained roughly 12 days after vaccination. CDR3 protein: CSAGPDRTSAGELFF. DNA of the CDR3: TGCAGTGCTGGTCCCGATCGCACTAGCGCCGGGGAGCTGTTTTTT.